This T cell receptor beta chain was captured by sequencing in a study of blood T cell repertoires in COVID-19. About the study: The United States, Italy and Spain provided the acute and convalescent COVID-19 samples. The cDNA or gDNA used as material had been derived from T cells, B-cell-depleted T cells, or PBMCs.

Authors' analysis steps: Amplifying reference gene primers gave estimates of nucleated cell counts. Sequencing was performed with immunoSEQ multiplex PCR; in TCRdb, only in-frame clones are kept and a portion is missing. That table furnishes V, J and clone size, whereas the DNA furnished D and trimming. The repertoire holds more than 70,000 clones, with around 90% as singletons. Source material: peripheral blood. The receptor was isolated from a woman aged 50 to 60 with active or convalescent COVID-19.

The CDR3 reads CASSPGASSGNTIYF. The CDR3, as DNA: TGTGCCAGCAGTCCTGGAGCTAGCTCTGGAAACACCATATATTTT. J is TRBJ1-3 and V is TRBV27; no clear D. Trimming took off 5 bases at V and 0 bases at J, with 11 bases between the two ends. There are 15 residues in the CDR3. CDR1 is MNHEY and CDR2 is SMNVEV in the germline V gene (reference sequence).